The 27 T cell receptor beta chains below come from one sample, sequenced in a study of shared clonotypes between healthy human individuals. Naivety among CD8 cells was defined by CD45RO negativity and positive CCR7 selection, thereby excluding terminally differentiated effector memory CD45RA+ cells. The repertoire was sequenced with immunoSEQ multiplex PCR; TCRdb's copy has only in-frame clones and lacks some. The data show nearly 2 million clones, over 85% seen once. The source material was naive CD8+ T cells sorted from blood. These TCRs come from a man younger than 30 in good health.

The rearrangement joins TRBV27 to TRBJ2-7, with 8 bases identical to TRBD2. CDR1 and CDR2 from the germline V gene are MNHEY and SMNVEV (reference sequence). V lost 1 base and J lost 2; bases outside the gene matches: 1. The CDR3 is made up of 14 amino acids. The CDR3 DNA follows: TGTGCCAGCAGTTTATTGCGGGAGGCCTACGAGCAGTACTTC. It codes for CASSLLREAYEQYF.

Note on this clone: This same CDR3 is encoded by further DNA sequences in the sample. The chain employs TRBV27 and TRBJ1-6, with TRBD1 identical over 9 bases. The CDR3 has 15 residues. J gave up 7 bases and V 0 bases, and 1 base lay outside the gene matches. From germline, CDR1 is MNHEY and CDR2 SMNVEV (reference sequence). The CDR3 DNA sequence: TGTGCCAGCAGTTTATCGGGGACAGGGAATTCACCCCTCCACTTT. Protein: CASSLSGTGNSPLHF.

A remark on this clone: An end of the junction does not agree with germline; a read error may underlie this. The chain uses TRBV5-1 and TRBJ2-7; D possibly uses TRBD1 or TRBD2 (5 bases each). The CDR3 length is 11 residues. Germline V gives CDR1 SGHRS, CDR2 YFSETQ. In nucleotides, the CDR3 is TGCGCCAGCAGAGGGGACGGCAGATTCGTATTC. It specifies CASRGDGRFVF.

Comments on this clone: The sample contains more than one DNA sequence encoding this CDR3. The chain employs TRBV30 and TRBJ2-2; D is uncertain. This CDR3 region has 12 residues. V was shortened by 1 base and J by 6 bases, with 6 bases between the two germline ends. The germline V gene encodes CDR1 GTSNPN and CDR2 SVGIG (reference sequence). The CDR3 nucleotides are TGTGCCTGGAGTGAGGGTCCCGGGGAGCTGTTTTTT. Amino acid sequence: CAWSEGPGELFF.

The CDR3 loop is CASSISAGGGETQYF. The CDR3 DNA reads as TGTGCCAGCAGTATTTCAGCGGGAGGGGGAGAGACCCAGTACTTC. The V and J genes are TRBV27 and TRBJ2-5; 10 bases are a match to TRBD2. CDR1 and CDR2 (germline): MNHEY, SMNVEV (reference sequence). The length of the CDR3 is 15 residues. J lost 4 bases, V lost 5 bases, and 7 bases had no gene match.

This clone was observed once. This chain joins TRBV4-1 and TRBJ2-1, with TRBD2 matching 11 bases. The CDR3 sequence is 18 residues long. V lost 0 bases and J lost 4; bases outside the gene matches: 8. The germline gives CDR1 MGHRA, CDR2 YSYEKL. CDR3 bases: TGCGCCAGCAGCCAAGAGGCGTCGCCTAGCGGGGGGTACAATGAGCAGTTCTTC. Translation gives CASSQEASPSGGYNEQFF.

This chain joins TRBV7-9 and TRBJ2-1, with D hard to call. Trimming cost V 1 base and J 8 bases, with 9 bases left between them. Germline V gene lookup returns CDR1 SEHNR and CDR2 FQNEAQ (reference sequence). The CDR3 has 13 amino acids. For the CDR3, the DNA is TGTGCCAGCAGCTTAGGGGCGGCGGATGAGCAGTTCTTC. This codes for CASSLGAADEQFF.

This rearrangement joins TRBV7-9 to TRBJ2-5, with D possibly matching TRBD1 (6 bases). Trimming removed 1 base at V and 5 bases at J, with 17 bases between. The V gene's germline CDR1 is SEHNR and CDR2 FQNEAQ (reference sequence). The CDR3 spans 16 residues. The CDR3 spells CASSLVLRTAEETQYF. For the CDR3, the DNA is TGTGCCAGCAGCTTAGTTCTTCGGACAGCTGAGGAGACCCAGTACTTC. Full variable domain (rest looked up from reference TRBV7-9 and TRBJ2-5): DTGVSQNPRHKITKRGQNVTFRCDPISEHNRLYWYRQTLGQGPEFLTYFQNEAQLEKSRLLSDRFSAERPKGSFSTLEIQRTEQGDSAMYLCASSLVLRTAEETQYFGPGTRLLVL.

This chain joins TRBV9 and TRBJ1-5; D uncertain. V was trimmed by 2 bases and J by 0 bases, leaving 9 bases between them. The CDR3 is 15 amino acids. Germline assignment: CDR1 SGDLS and CDR2 YYNGEE. The CDR3 here is CASSVGRNSNQPQHF. The CDR3 bases are TGTGCCAGCAGCGTCGGACGGAATAGCAATCAGCCCCAGCATTTT. The whole variable domain, remainder taken from reference TRBV9 and TRBJ1-5, is DSGVTQTPKHLITATGQRVTLRCSPRSGDLSVYWYQQSLDQGLQFLIQYYNGEERAKGNILERFSAQQFPDLHSELNLSSLELGDSALYFCASSVGRNSNQPQHFGDGTRLSIL.

The CDR3 DNA reads TGTGCCAGCGGAACGCACGGGGGTCCGGGTTTTTCCTACGAGCAGTACTTC. It specifies CASGTHGGPGFSYEQYF. The chain couples TRBV7-2 to TRBJ2-7, with D possibly matching TRBD2 (6 bases). Germline V lookup: CDR1 SGHTA, CDR2 FQGNSA. The CDR3 loop spans 17 amino acids. V lost 8 bases and J lost 1, with 24 bases in between.

The chain combines TRBV5-4 with TRBJ2-7; D perhaps matches TRBD2 (6 bases). This CDR3 spans 13 amino acids. V lost 0 bases and J 6 bases, leaving 10 bases between the germline ends. Germline CDR1 SGHNT, CDR2 YYREEE (reference sequence). Here the CDR3 DNA reads TGTGCCAGCAGCTTGGACGGGACTCGCGAGCAGTACTTC. It yields the protein CASSLDGTREQYF.

In its sample, this clone was seen once. The J gene is TRBJ1-5, the V gene TRBV28; no firm D call. V was cut by 5 bases and J by 13 bases, with 12 bases left in between. Germline V gene sequence: CDR1 MDHEN, CDR2 SYDVKM. The CDR3 consists of 11 residues. The CDR3 DNA is TGTGCCAGCAGTCCCAACCTGGGACAGCATTTT. Translating gives CASSPNLGQHF.

CDR3 amino acids: CASSPHRGELGYEQYF. CDR3 nucleotide sequence: TGTGCCAGCAGCCCCCACAGGGGCGAGTTAGGCTACGAGCAGTACTTC. The chain recombines TRBV7-6 with TRBJ2-7, with 7 positions matching TRBD1. From germline, CDR1 is SGHVS and CDR2 FNYEAQ. V lost 5 bases and J lost 3; bases outside the gene matches: 13. The CDR3 has 16 residues.

This sequence joins TRBV6-6 and TRBJ1-1, with 9 positions matching TRBD1. CDR1 and CDR2 (germline): MNHNY, SVGAGI (reference sequence). Trimming removed 8 bases from V and 0 bases from J; junction bases left unmatched: 10. This CDR3 is built from 16 residues. DNA for the CDR3: TGTGCCAGCTTCTCGGGACAGGGCCTAATGAACACTGAAGCTTTCTTT. The encoded protein is CASFSGQGLMNTEAFF.

The rearrangement joins TRBV13 to TRBJ1-4; 7 bases fit TRBD1. The germline V gene encodes CDR1 PRHDT and CDR2 FYEKMQ (reference sequence). The CDR3 extends over 16 amino acids. J gave up 4 bases and V 5 bases, and 10 bases lay outside the gene matches. The CDR3 here is CASSATTGTGNEKLFF. The CDR3 DNA follows: TGTGCCAGCAGCGCAACGACAGGGACTGGTAATGAAAAACTGTTTTTT.

The rearrangement uses TRBV18 and TRBJ2-5; D not certain. V was pared by 2 bases and J by 3 bases, with 10 bases between. The germline CDR1 and CDR2 sequences are KGHSH and LQKENI. This CDR3 is built from 14 residues. CDR3 region: CASSPVFGEETQYF. CDR3 nucleotides: TGTGCCAGCTCACCAGTCTTTGGGGAAGAGACCCAGTACTTC.

The chain is built from TRBV11-2 and TRBJ2-7; TRBD2 aligns across 12 bases. The V and J ends lost 0 bases and 3 bases, in that order; junction bases with no gene match: 6. CDR1 and CDR2 from the germline V gene are SGHAT and FQNNGV. The CDR3 spans 17 residues. This chain's CDR3 is CASSLEPGLAGGYEQYF. CDR3 coding DNA: TGTGCCAGCAGCTTAGAACCGGGACTAGCGGGTGGCTACGAGCAGTACTTC.

The V and J genes are TRBV28 and TRBJ1-1; D unclear. Germline loops: CDR1 MDHEN, CDR2 SYDVKM. CDR3 length: 15 amino acids. V was shortened by 7 bases and J by 1 base, with 16 bases between the two germline ends. For the CDR3, the DNA is TGTGCCAGCACCATAGTCCACAGCCCGAACACTGAAGCTTTCTTT. Protein: CASTIVHSPNTEAFF.

V gene TRBV5-8 combines with J gene TRBJ2-6; no firm D call. Germline loops: CDR1 SGHTS, CDR2 YDEGEE. The CDR3 is made up of 19 amino acids. V lost 2 bases and J lost 1, with 19 bases in between. Here the CDR3 DNA reads TGTGCCAGCAGCTTCTTCCCGGGCGCCCTTTCGTCTGGGGCCAACGTCCTGACTTTC. Translation: CASSFFPGALSSGANVLTF.

V gene TRBV19 combines with J gene TRBJ2-7, with D tentatively TRBD1 (6 bases). The V gene's germline CDR1 is LNHDA and CDR2 SQIVND (reference sequence). The CDR3 is 14 residues long. The V and J ends lost 4 bases and 3 bases respectively, with 13 bases between them. The CDR3 sequence is CASSSPGVFYEQYF. The CDR3, as DNA: TGTGCCAGTAGTAGCCCAGGGGTTTTCTACGAGCAGTACTTC.

This chain connects TRBV4-1 to TRBJ2-7; the D is unclear. With 1 base removed from V and 9 bases from J, the gap between germline ends came to 13 bases. CDR3 size: 13 residues. Germline loops: CDR1 MGHRA, CDR2 YSYEKL. CDR3 coding DNA: TGCGCCAGCAGCCAAGGCCTTAGTTTGGCGCAGTACTTC. Protein: CASSQGLSLAQYF.

V gene TRBV6-5 combines with J gene TRBJ1-2; a weak D match, TRBD1 (5 bases). Trimming pared 0 bases from V and 3 bases from J, leaving 14 bases between. The CDR3 sequence is 16 residues long. Germline assignment: CDR1 MNHEY and CDR2 SVGAGI. CDR3 in DNA: TGTGCCAGCAGTTACTCGAGCTGGGGCCGGGACTATGGCTACACCTTC. It encodes CASSYSSWGRDYGYTF.

The chain combines TRBV11-2 with TRBJ2-1; 8 nucleotides agree with TRBD2. Unmatched junction bases numbered 9, after V lost 1 base and J lost 4 bases. CDR3 size: 17 residues. Germline CDR1 and CDR2: SGHAT and FQNNGV. CDR3 loop: CASSLVIGGGIYNEQFF. CDR3 coding DNA: TGTGCCAGCAGCTTAGTGATAGGCGGGGGGATATACAATGAGCAGTTCTTC.

The J gene is TRBJ2-1, the V gene TRBV4-3, with 7 bases aligning to TRBD2. The trim removed 1 base at V and 4 bases at J, leaving 4 bases unmatched. CDR1 is LGHNA and CDR2 is YSLEER in the germline V gene. The CDR3 covers 15 residues. CDR3 protein: CASSQGLAVYNEQFF. CDR3 sequence (DNA): TGCGCCAGCAGCCAAGGGCTAGCGGTGTACAATGAGCAGTTCTTC.

V usage is TRBV28 and J usage is TRBJ1-2; D not resolved. This CDR3 contains 14 residues. The V gene's germline CDR1 is MDHEN and CDR2 SYDVKM. V was pared by 2 bases and J by 1 base, with 8 bases between. CDR3 nucleotides: TGTGCCAGCAGTTTAGTCCTGGTTAACTATGGCTACACCTTC. This sequence encodes CASSLVLVNYGYTF.

V and J are TRBV19 and TRBJ1-1; TRBD1 matches 12 bases. The CDR3 totals 16 residues. Germline CDR1 and CDR2: LNHDA and SQIVND (reference sequence). Trimming at V came to 5 bases and at J to 1 base, leaving 5 bases not matched to a gene. The CDR3, as DNA: TGTGCCAGTAGTGAGGGACAGGGGGCAGCGAACACTGAAGCTTTCTTT. It yields the protein CASSEGQGAANTEAFF. Full variable domain (rest looked up from reference TRBV19 and TRBJ1-1): DGGITQSPKYLFRKEGQNVTLSCEQNLNHDAMYWYRQDPGQGLRLIYYSQIVNDFQKGDIAEGYSVSREKKESFPLTVTSAQKNPTAFYLCASSEGQGAANTEAFFGQGTRLTVV.

The gene calls are TRBV4-2 and TRBJ2-5; TRBD2 agrees at 9 bases. There are 15 residues in the CDR3. The germline V gene has CDR1 LGHNA and CDR2 YNFKEQ. The V and J ends lost 1 base and 2 bases, in that order; junction bases with no gene match: 2. CDR3 sequence (DNA): TGTGCCAGCAGCCAAGTGGCGGGGGGGCAAGAGACCCAGTACTTC. Its translation: CASSQVAGGQETQYF.